These 20 T cell receptor beta chains share one sample of origin, sequenced in a study of T cell repertoires in cytomegalovirus infection. Each CDR3 protein gets one entry after TCRdb re-called the reads with MiXCR. This sample has about 240,000 distinct CDR3 sequences, with approximately 7% found just once. Material: PBMCs. These receptors all stem from a human donor in good health (CMV status not recorded). Some clones in this sample may be carry-over from other donors' samples.

On this clonotype itself: A much larger clone differs by one base, so this may be a read error. CDR3: CATSRRGRTGGYNEQIF. The CDR3 region has the DNA TGTGCCACCAGCAGAAGAGGACGGACAGGGGGCTACAATGAGCAGATCTTC. The V call is TRBV15, the J call TRBJ2-1; 11 bases align to TRBD1. The CDR3 spans 17 residues. Germline V gives CDR1 LNHNV, CDR2 YYDKDF (reference sequence).

The chain has TRBV11-2 and TRBJ1-3, with D maybe TRBD1 (6 bases). The CDR3 sequence is 15 residues long. CDR1 SGHAT and CDR2 FQNNGV come from the germline V gene. V was clipped by 5 bases and J by 0 bases, with 11 bases between them. CDR3 amino acids: CASSRTGNSGNTIYF. In nucleotides, the CDR3 is TGTGCCAGCAGCCGCACAGGGAACTCTGGAAACACCATATATTTT.

There are a few counts of this clonotype. The rearrangement uses TRBV18 and TRBJ1-1; D unresolved. Looked up from germline, CDR1 is KGHSH and CDR2 is LQKENI. With 0 bases removed from V and 1 base from J, the gap between germline ends came to 6 bases. The CDR3 is made up of 14 amino acids. The CDR3, as DNA: TGTGCCAGCTCACCACCGACCGGGAACACTGAAGCTTTCTTT. Translated: CASSPPTGNTEAFF.

This clonotype showed up many times. The chain couples TRBV2 to TRBJ2-7; TRBD1 might be the D (6 bases). V was cut by 5 bases and J by 7 bases, with 12 bases left in between. The CDR3 loop spans 12 amino acids. Germline V CDR1 and CDR2: SNHLY, FYNNEI. The CDR3 region is CASSWDKWEQYF. CDR3 DNA sequence: TGTGCCAGCAGTTGGGACAAGTGGGAGCAGTACTTC.

This clonotype appeared many times. The J gene is TRBJ2-5, the V gene TRBV20-1, with 10 bases identical to TRBD2. The CDR3 runs 13 residues. Per germline, CDR1 DFQATT and CDR2 SNEGSKA (reference sequence). The ends lost 5 bases at V and 4 bases at J; junction bases unmatched: 4. CDR3 loop: CSAGSGGAETQYF. DNA of the CDR3: TGCAGTGCTGGCAGCGGGGGGGCAGAGACCCAGTACTTC.

This clonotype was counted at least ten times. V is TRBV29-1 and J is TRBJ1-2; D remains unclear. Germline V lookup: CDR1 SQVTM, CDR2 ANQGSEA. The CDR3 runs 11 residues. V lost 5 bases to trimming and J lost 5 bases, with 9 bases between them. CDR3 sequence reads: CSVRDGYGYTF. The CDR3 DNA reads TGCAGCGTTCGAGACGGGTATGGCTACACCTTC.

The sample holds many counts of this clonotype. V is TRBV7-2 and J is TRBJ1-2, with 7 bases identical to TRBD1. This CDR3 has 15 amino acids. Germline assignment: CDR1 SGHTA and CDR2 FQGNSA. The J segment lost 8 bases and the V segment lost 5 bases, leaving 14 bases of the junction unmatched. The chain's CDR3 is CASSNRAQGVGGYTF. Here the CDR3 DNA reads TGTGCCAGCAGCAATCGGGCCCAGGGGGTCGGGGGCTACACCTTC.

This clonotype showed up many times. This chain connects TRBV7-9 to TRBJ2-1, with D possibly being TRBD2 (6 bases). The germline V and J ends were trimmed by 1 base and 0 bases, with 10 bases remaining between them. The CDR3 extends over 16 amino acids. Germline CDR1 is SEHNR and CDR2 is FQNEAQ (reference sequence). The CDR3 is CASSLGVGSSYNEQFF. DNA of the CDR3: TGTGCCAGCAGCTTAGGAGTCGGGAGCTCCTACAATGAGCAGTTCTTC.

This clonotype occurred many times. The genes are TRBV2 and TRBJ1-1; the D gene is possibly TRBD1 (5 bases). CDR1 and CDR2 (germline): SNHLY, FYNNEI. This CDR3 is built from 14 residues. V was cut by 8 bases and J by 2 bases, with 15 bases left in between. The CDR3, as DNA: TGTGCCAGCTCAACCGGGACGCGAAACACTGAAGCTTTCTTT. Its protein product is CASSTGTRNTEAFF.

This clonotype was counted ten times or more. The V and J genes are TRBV14 and TRBJ2-7; 7 bases fit TRBD1. Trimming cost V 3 bases and J 3 bases; bases outside gene matches: 8. CDR3 length equals 15 residues. Germline V CDR1 and CDR2: SGHDN, FVKESK. In DNA, the CDR3 is TGTGCCAGCAGCCAGGCCGGGACAGTTCTCTACGAGCAGTACTTC. This codes for CASSQAGTVLYEQYF.

This clonotype was seen a few times. The chain employs TRBV20-1 and TRBJ2-1, with 8 bases aligning to TRBD1. Per germline, CDR1 DFQATT and CDR2 SNEGSKA (reference sequence). The CDR3 is 13 amino acids. CDR3 DNA: TGCAGATCCAGGGGGCGCGGCGCCAATGAGCAGTTCTTC. Amino acid sequence: CRSRGRGANEQFF.

This clonotype was counted a few times. The chain couples TRBV30 to TRBJ1-5; D gene unclear. The CDR3 spans 14 residues. Germline lookup yields CDR1 GTSNPN and CDR2 SVGIG (reference sequence). V shed 0 bases and J shed 4 bases, with 10 bases lying between them. The CDR3: CAWSVRTGNQPQHF. CDR3 bases: TGTGCCTGGAGTGTAAGGACGGGGAATCAGCCCCAGCATTTT.

This clonotype showed up many times. The CDR3 region is CASSQDFDRTAMNTEAFF. The CDR3 DNA is TGTGCCAGCAGCCAAGATTTCGACCGTACAGCCATGAACACTGAAGCTTTCTTT. The V gene is TRBV4-2, the J gene TRBJ1-1; no clear D. V was pared by 0 bases and J by 0 bases, with 17 bases between. CDR1 is LGHNA, CDR2 YNFKEQ, per germline. This CDR3 has 18 amino acids.

The rearrangement joins TRBV10-3 to TRBJ2-2; 8 nucleotides agree with TRBD1. This CDR3 region has 14 residues. In germline, CDR1 is ENHRY, CDR2 SYGVKD. The V segment lost 6 bases and the J segment 0 bases; nucleotides outside the gene matches: 0. CDR3 nucleotides: TGTGCCATCAGGGACAGGGCGAACACCGGGGAGCTGTTTTTT. Translated, it gives CAIRDRANTGELFF.

This clonotype was found many times. The chain employs TRBV20-1 and TRBJ1-3, with D unresolved. Between the trimmed V and J ends, which lost 0 bases and 0 bases, there was a span of 9 bases. The CDR3 covers 15 residues. Germline-derived CDR1 and CDR2 are DFQATT and SNEGSKA (reference sequence). CDR3 sequence reads: CSARDAENSGNTIYF. As DNA, the CDR3 is TGCAGTGCTAGAGATGCGGAGAACTCTGGAAACACCATATATTTT.

This clonotype showed up many times. The CDR3 DNA reads TGTGCCAGCAGTCGGGACAGGTTCGGCAATCAGCCCCAGCATTTT. Residues: CASSRDRFGNQPQHF. The rearrangement links TRBV6-6 to TRBJ1-5, with 8 bases identical to TRBD1. This CDR3 spans 15 amino acids. The J segment lost 2 bases and the V segment lost 5 bases, leaving 5 bases of the junction unmatched. From germline, CDR1 is MNHNY and CDR2 SVGAGI (reference sequence).

This clonotype was seen many times. One junction end does not reproduce the germline sequence, and a read error may be involved. V gene TRBV5-1 combines with J gene TRBJ2-4; 7 bases are a match to TRBD1. Germline V CDR1 and CDR2: SGHRS, YFSETQ. The CDR3 runs 12 residues. CDR3 residues: CASSGTANLQYF. In DNA, the CDR3 is TGCGCCAGCTCCGGGACAGCAAACCTTCAGTACTTC.

This clonotype was seen at least ten times. The V and J genes are TRBV20-1 and TRBJ2-3; 12 bases are shared with TRBD2. There are 16 residues in the CDR3. Trimming at V came to 3 bases and at J to 5 bases, leaving 9 bases not matched to a gene. The germline CDR1 and CDR2 sequences are DFQATT and SNEGSKA (reference sequence). Written as DNA, the CDR3 is TGCAGTGCTAGCTTGACTAGCGGGGGCGATGGAGATACGCAGTATTTT. This encodes CSASLTSGGDGDTQYF.

This clonotype came up a few times. This sequence joins TRBV14 and TRBJ2-2; D is unresolved. CDR3 length: 12 residues. Germline CDR1 SGHDN, CDR2 FVKESK. V was shortened by 7 bases and J by 3 bases, with 6 bases between the two germline ends. The CDR3 is CASTADTGELFF. CDR3 nucleotide sequence: TGTGCCAGCACCGCGGACACCGGGGAGCTGTTTTTT.

Worth noting for this clonotype: A read error may explain this, as a much larger clone is one base away. The chain is built from TRBV7-3 and TRBJ2-6; 7 bases line up with TRBD1. CDR3 length: 17 amino acids. CDR1 and CDR2 from the germline V gene are SGHTA and FQGTGA. In nucleotides, the CDR3 is TGTGCCAGCAGCTTGAGAGCGACAGGGTTCGGGGCCAACGACCTGACTTTC. Protein sequence: CASSLRATGFGANDLTF.